Listed here is a single T cell receptor beta chain. The target antigen is unknown. This could be a read error, since a much larger clone is one nucleotide away. Using RNA template, CDR3s of TCR alpha and beta were amplified with iRepertoire arm-PCR. For one-step reverse transcription and amplification, 100-400 ng of tissue mRNA or PBMC total RNA was used. TCRdb redid the calling of the multiplex PCR reads with MiXCR, one entry per CDR3 protein. This sample has about 94,000 distinct CDR3 sequences; 23% occur once, and the top ten carry 6.7%. These data are taken from a study of glioma-infiltrating T cells. Findings and limits, study-wide: CDR3 overlap between tissue and blood was very small. Tissue-blood divergence was below expectation in non-neoplastic patients, above in gliomas.

V shed 1 base and J 0 bases; nucleotides not matched to a gene: 6. Germline CDR1 SGHTA, CDR2 FQGNSA. The CDR3 loop spans 17 amino acids. Sample: glioma tissue, nonneoplastic brain tissue, or PBMCs (not recorded which). The clonotype originates from a human donor with low-grade glioma or glioblastoma, undergoing nonglioma brain surgery, or in good health (not recorded which). The chain uses TRBV7-2 and TRBJ2-1; the match to TRBD1 covers 7 bases. The CDR3: CASSLVQGSNSYNEQFF. The CDR3, as DNA: TGTGCCAGCAGCTTAGTACAGGGGTCTAACTCCTACAATGAGCAGTTCTTC.